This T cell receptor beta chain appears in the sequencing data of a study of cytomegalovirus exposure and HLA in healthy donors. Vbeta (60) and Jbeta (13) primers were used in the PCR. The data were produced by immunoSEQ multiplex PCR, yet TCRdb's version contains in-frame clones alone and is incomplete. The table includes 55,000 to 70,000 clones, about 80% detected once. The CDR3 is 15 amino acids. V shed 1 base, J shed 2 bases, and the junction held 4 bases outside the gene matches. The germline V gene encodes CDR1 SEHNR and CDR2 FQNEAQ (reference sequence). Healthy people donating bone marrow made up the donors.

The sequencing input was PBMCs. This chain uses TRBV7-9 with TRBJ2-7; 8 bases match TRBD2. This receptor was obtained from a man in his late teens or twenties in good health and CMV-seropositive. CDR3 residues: CASSLGGSGTYEQYF. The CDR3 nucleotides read TGTGCCAGCAGCTTAGGAGGTAGCGGGACCTACGAGCAGTACTTC.